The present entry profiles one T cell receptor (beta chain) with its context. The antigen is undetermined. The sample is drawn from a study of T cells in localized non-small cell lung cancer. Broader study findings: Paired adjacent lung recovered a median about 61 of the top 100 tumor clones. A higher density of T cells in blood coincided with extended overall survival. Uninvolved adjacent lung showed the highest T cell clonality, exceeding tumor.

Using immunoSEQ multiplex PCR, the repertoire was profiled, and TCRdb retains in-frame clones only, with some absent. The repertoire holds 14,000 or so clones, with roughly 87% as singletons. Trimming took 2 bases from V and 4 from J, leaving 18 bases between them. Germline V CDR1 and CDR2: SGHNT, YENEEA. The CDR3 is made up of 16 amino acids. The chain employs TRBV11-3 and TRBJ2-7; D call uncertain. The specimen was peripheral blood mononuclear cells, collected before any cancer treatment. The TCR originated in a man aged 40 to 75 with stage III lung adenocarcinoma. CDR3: CASSLIPPPLGYEQYF. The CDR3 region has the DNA TGTGCCAGCAGCTTAATTCCCCCGCCCCTCGGATACGAGCAGTACTTC. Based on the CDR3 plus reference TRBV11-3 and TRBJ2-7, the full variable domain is EAGVVQSPRYKIIEKKQPVAFWCNPISGHNTLYWYLQNLGQGPELLIRYENEEAVDDSQLPKDRFSAERLKGVDSTLKIQPAELGDSAVYLCASSLIPPPLGYEQYFGPGTRLTVT.